This T cell receptor (beta chain) was retrieved from a study of T-cell reconstitution after alpha-beta-depleted transplantation in children. The V end lost 2 bases, the J end lost 5 bases, and 13 bases lay between the germline ends. The CDR3 has 15 amino acids. The V gene's germline CDR1 is SSHAT and CDR2 FNYEAQ (reference sequence). Preparation of the TCRbeta library involved a method that used unique molecular identifiers. MiXCR, run by TCRdb on the PCR reads, gives a single entry per CDR3 protein. The sample lists a few hundred thousand distinct CDR3 sequences, 25% to 30% occurring once. This clonotype was counted a few times. Its matching antigen is unknown. Findings and caveats of the study: In some patients, recipient T cells and intrathymic progenitors surviving conditioning explained high day-60 diversity. After transplant, at about two months, alpha-beta T cells were reportedly derived from several hundred expanded graft clones. It was newly produced T cells that mostly accounted for T-cell counts and diversity one year after transplant.

The sample was PBMCs, taken before TCRalphabeta/CD19-depleted stem cell transplant. This receptor was obtained from a boy under two years old with Wiskott-Aldrich syndrome, due to receive a stem cell transplant. V is TRBV7-7 and J is TRBJ1-5; D is unclear. This CDR3 is CASSLKRGADQPQHF. As DNA, the CDR3 is TGTGCCAGCAGCTTAAAGCGGGGAGCCGATCAGCCCCAGCATTTT.